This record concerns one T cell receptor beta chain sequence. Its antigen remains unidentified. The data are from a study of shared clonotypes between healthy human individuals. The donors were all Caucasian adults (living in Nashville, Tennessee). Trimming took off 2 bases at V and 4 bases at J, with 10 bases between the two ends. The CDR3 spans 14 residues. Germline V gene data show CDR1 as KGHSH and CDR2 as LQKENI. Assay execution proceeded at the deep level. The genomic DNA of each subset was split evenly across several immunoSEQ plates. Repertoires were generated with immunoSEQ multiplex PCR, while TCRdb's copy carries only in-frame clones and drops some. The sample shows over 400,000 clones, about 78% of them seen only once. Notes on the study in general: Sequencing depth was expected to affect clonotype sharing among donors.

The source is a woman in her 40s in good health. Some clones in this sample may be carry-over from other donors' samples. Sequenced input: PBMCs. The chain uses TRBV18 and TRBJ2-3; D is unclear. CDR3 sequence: CASSPGVSADTQYF. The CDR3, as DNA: TGTGCCAGCTCACCAGGGGTAAGCGCAGATACGCAGTATTTT.